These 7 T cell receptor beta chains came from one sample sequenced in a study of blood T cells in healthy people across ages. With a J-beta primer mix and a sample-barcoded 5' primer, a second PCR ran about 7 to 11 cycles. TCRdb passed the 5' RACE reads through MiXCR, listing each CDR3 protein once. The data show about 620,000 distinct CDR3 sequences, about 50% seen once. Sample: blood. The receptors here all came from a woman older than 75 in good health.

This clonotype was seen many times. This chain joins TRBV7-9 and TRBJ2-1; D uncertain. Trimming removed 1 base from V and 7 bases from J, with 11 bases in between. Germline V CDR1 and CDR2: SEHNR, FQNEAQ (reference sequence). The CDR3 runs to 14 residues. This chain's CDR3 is CASSLGSLANEQFF. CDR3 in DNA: TGTGCCAGCAGCTTAGGCTCTCTCGCAAATGAGCAGTTCTTC.

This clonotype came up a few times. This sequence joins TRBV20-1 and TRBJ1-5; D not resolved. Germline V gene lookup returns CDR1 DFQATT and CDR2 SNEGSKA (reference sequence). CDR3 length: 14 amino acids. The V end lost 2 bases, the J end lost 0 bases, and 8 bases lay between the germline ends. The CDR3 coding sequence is TGCAGTGCTAGACCGGTGAATAGCAATCAGCCCCAGCATTTT. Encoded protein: CSARPVNSNQPQHF.

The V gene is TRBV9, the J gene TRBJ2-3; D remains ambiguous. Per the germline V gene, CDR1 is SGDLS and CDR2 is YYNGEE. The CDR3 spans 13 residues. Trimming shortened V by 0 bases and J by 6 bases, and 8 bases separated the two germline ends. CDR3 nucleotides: TGTGCCAGCAGCGTAGTTTCTAGGGATACGCAGTATTTT. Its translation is CASSVVSRDTQYF.

CDR3 sequence reads: CASSLGVGQPQHF. CDR3 coding DNA: TGTGCCAGCAGCTTAGGGGTCGGGCAGCCCCAGCATTTT. V gene TRBV7-3 combines with J gene TRBJ1-5; no clear D gene. Per the germline V gene, CDR1 is SGHTA and CDR2 is FQGTGA. V lost 2 bases and J lost 7, with 9 bases in between. This CDR3 comprises 13 residues. Together with reference TRBV7-3 and TRBJ1-5, the CDR3 gives the full variable domain: GAGVSQTPSNKVTEKGKYVELRCDPISGHTALYWYRQSLGQGPEFLIYFQGTGAADDSGLPNDRFFAVRPEGSVSTLKIQRTERGDSAVYLCASSLGVGQPQHFGDGTRLSIL.

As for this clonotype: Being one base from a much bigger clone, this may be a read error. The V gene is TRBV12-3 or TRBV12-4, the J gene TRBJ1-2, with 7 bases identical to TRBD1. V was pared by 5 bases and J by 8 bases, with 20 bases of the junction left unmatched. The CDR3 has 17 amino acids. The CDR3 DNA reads TGTGCCAGCAGTCCCCAAGGGACAGAGCTTCAATCGGGAGGCTACACCTTC. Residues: CASSPQGTELQSGGYTF.

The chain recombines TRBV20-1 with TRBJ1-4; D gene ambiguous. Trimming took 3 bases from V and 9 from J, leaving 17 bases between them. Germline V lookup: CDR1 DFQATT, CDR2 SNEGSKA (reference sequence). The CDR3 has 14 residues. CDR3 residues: CSASTALYRKKLFF. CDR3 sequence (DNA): TGCAGTGCTAGCACGGCCCTCTACCGGAAAAAACTGTTTTTT.

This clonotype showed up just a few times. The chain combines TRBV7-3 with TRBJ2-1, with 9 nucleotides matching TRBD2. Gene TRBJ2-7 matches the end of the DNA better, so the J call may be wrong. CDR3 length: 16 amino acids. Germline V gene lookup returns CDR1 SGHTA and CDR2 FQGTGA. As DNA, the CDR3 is TGTGCCAGCAGCTTAAGTAGCGGGGGTGCCTACAATGAGCAGTACTTC. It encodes CASSLSSGGAYNEQYF.